This TCR beta chain was sequenced in a study of read filtering for tumor transcriptome and immune sequencing. CDR1 is SEHNR, CDR2 FQNEAQ, per germline (reference sequence). J lost 4 bases, V lost 2 bases, and 3 bases had no gene match. The CDR3 has 15 residues. The library was built from about 370 ng RNA with molecular barcoded adaptors for alpha/delta and beta/gamma chains. TCRdb re-called the reads with MiXCR, one entry per CDR3 protein. The sample has fewer than 50,000 distinct CDR3 sequences, around 15% seen once. Sampling of bone marrow took place during active disease in every patient. Sequences were obtained from a population of CD138-negative cells sorted from bone marrow. The chain employs TRBV7-9 and TRBJ1-4; TRBD1 aligns across 8 bases. This sequence originates from a donor aged 40 or older with multiple myeloma. The CDR3 DNA reads as TGTGCCAGCAGCTTACAGGGGGCTGGTAATGAAAAACTGTTTTTT. Amino acids: CASSLQGAGNEKLFF. The full variable domain, in which reference TRBV7-9 and TRBJ1-4 provide the parts outside the CDR3, is DTGVSQNPRHKITKRGQNVTFRCDPISEHNRLYWYRQTLGQGPEFLTYFQNEAQLEKSRLLSDRFSAERPKGSFSTLEIQRTEQGDSAMYLCASSLQGAGNEKLFFGSGTQLSVL.